These T cell receptor beta chains were read from a single sample in a study of STAT5B mutations in CD4+ large granular lymphocyte leukemia. Clones were read by immunoSEQ multiplex PCR, and TCRdb kept only the in-frame ones, dropping some. The table includes around 50,000 clones, 80% to 85% detected once. What was sequenced was CD4+ T cells from blood buffy coats. Receptors were obtained from a human donor in good health. Both conserved end residues are part of each CDR3. The D gene is left open where the match is weak. Clone size, where shown, is once, few, many, or a class for clones that have expanded.

CDR3 DNA | CDR3 protein | V gene | D gene | J gene | clone size
TGCAGCGCTGGGATAGGGACAGTGGTCTTAGCCGGGGAGCTGTTTTTT | CSAGIGTVVLAGELFF | TRBV29-1 | TRBD1 | TRBJ2-2 | NA
TGTGCCAGCTCACCATTGGACCGCGGGGAGCAGTACTTC | CASSPLDRGEQYF | TRBV18 | NA | TRBJ2-7 | few
TGTGCCAGCAGGGACCGGGACAGCTATGGCTACACCTTC | CASRDRDSYGYTF | TRBV6-5 | TRBD1 | TRBJ1-2 | NA
TGCGCCAGCAGCTCCGGGACAGGGAAAAATTCACCCCTCCACTTT | CASSSGTGKNSPLHF | TRBV5-1 | TRBD1 | TRBJ1-6 | NA
TGTGCCTGGAGCTCCCTCGGAGGCAATCAGCCCCAGCATTTT | CAWSSLGGNQPQHF | TRBV30 | NA | TRBJ1-5 | NA
TGTGCCAGCAGCTTTCGGCTAAGATGGACAGGGGGCATCAACGAGCAGTACTTC | CASSFRLRWTGGINEQYF | TRBV5-6 | TRBD1 | TRBJ2-7 | NA
TGTGCCAGCAGCGTAGAGGGTGAAGGATATCAGCCCCAGCATTTT | CASSVEGEGYQPQHF | TRBV9 | NA | TRBJ1-5 | few
TGTGCCTGGAGTCCGACAGGGTCGAGTTCACCCCTCCACTTT | CAWSPTGSSSPLHF | TRBV30 | TRBD1 | TRBJ1-6 | NA
TGTGCCATCAGTGGGCCTCCGGGACTAGCGGACACCTACGAGCAGTACTTC | CAISGPPGLADTYEQYF | TRBV10-3 | TRBD2 | TRBJ2-7 | few
TGTGCCAGCAGCGTGGCCTCCCGTAACACTGAAGCTTTCTTT | CASSVASRNTEAFF | TRBV9 | NA | TRBJ1-1 | few
TGTGCCAGCAGCTTAGTCATTGTAGGGTACACTGAAGCTTTCTTT | CASSLVIVGYTEAFF | TRBV7-2 | NA | TRBJ1-1 | NA
TGCAGCGCCCAAGGGGCAGGGTCTAATGAAAAACTGTTTTTT | CSAQGAGSNEKLFF | TRBV29-1 | NA | TRBJ1-4 | NA
TGTGCCAGCAGCGGGGGGCCAGGGACTGAAGCTTTCTTT | CASSGGPGTEAFF | TRBV7-7 | NA | TRBJ1-1 | NA
TGCGCCAGCAGCTTGCGTCCGGGCTGGGACACTGAAGCTTTCTTT | CASSLRPGWDTEAFF | TRBV5-1 | NA | TRBJ1-1 | NA
TGTGCCAGCAGTTTCGACAGGGGGCAGGGCGGCTACACCTTC | CASSFDRGQGGYTF | TRBV6-6 | TRBD1 | TRBJ1-2 | NA
TGTGCCAGCAGCCCCCAAGGGACGGTTTTGTATGGGCAGTTCTTC | CASSPQGTVLYGQFF | TRBV9 | NA | TRBJ2-1 | NA
TGTGCCAGCAGGGGACAGTCCTGGGGACAGCCCCAGCATTTT | CASRGQSWGQPQHF | TRBV2 | TRBD1 | TRBJ1-5 | NA
TGTGCCAGCAGCCCGGACTCTGGGGCCAACGTCCTGACTTTC | CASSPDSGANVLTF | TRBV2 | NA | TRBJ2-6 | NA
TGCGCCAGCAGCTTCTCCCCAGGAGGGGGCGGGGATAATTCACCCCTCCACTTT | CASSFSPGGGGDNSPLHF | TRBV5-1 | TRBD1 | TRBJ1-6 | few
TGTGCCAGTAGTAGGTGGACTAGCGGCTCCTACGAGCAGTACTTC | CASSRWTSGSYEQYF | TRBV19 | TRBD2 | TRBJ2-7 | NA
TGTGCCTGGAGTGTAACGCAGAACACTGAAGCTTTCTTT | CAWSVTQNTEAFF | TRBV30 | NA | TRBJ1-1 | NA
TGTGCCAGCAGCTTAAGAGTTAGCGGAAGCTCCTACGAGCAGTACTTC | CASSLRVSGSSYEQYF | TRBV7-3 | NA | TRBJ2-7 | NA
TGTGCCAGCAGCGACGGGGGTTGGCACCTAAGCGGAAGCACAGATACGCAGTATTTT | CASSDGGWHLSGSTDTQYF | TRBV11-3 | NA | TRBJ2-3 | NA
TGTGCCAGTAGTATTGGCAGGGGGCACGGCAATCAGCCCCAGCATTTT | CASSIGRGHGNQPQHF | TRBV19 | TRBD1 | TRBJ1-5 | NA
TGTGCCAGCAGCCGGCCCAAAGAGACCCAGTACTTC | CASSRPKETQYF | TRBV6-6 | NA | TRBJ2-5 | NA
TGTGCCAGCAGCCGACAGGGGAATAATTCACCCCTCCACTTT | CASSRQGNNSPLHF | TRBV6-6 | TRBD1 | TRBJ1-6 | few